This TCR beta chain was profiled in a study of blood T cell repertoires in COVID-19 (dated by TCRdb to about 2020). For the wider study: Samples from collaborators originated in the United States, Italy and Spain and spanned both the acute and convalescent phases of COVID-19. The material from the prospective study consisted of cDNA or gDNA derived from T cells, B-cell-depleted T cells, or PBMCs. The dataset comprised deeply sampled blood TCRbeta repertoires from subjects exposed to, actively infected with, or recovered from COVID-19. A freely available public database, intended as a resource for researchers studying the immune response to SARS-CoV-2, is where the repertoires were released. The samples were drawn from two sources: the first 160 participants of the ongoing ImmuneRACE study, and 1,000 to 1,500 subjects contributed by 6 global collaborators. Nearly every sample came with metadata listing a de-identified subject ID, COVID-19 status, age in years and sex. Where HLA class I and class II types were available, the types were taken from metadata supplied by the sample provider, not from assay-based typing.

The CDR3 goes from the cysteine to the phenylalanine over 16 residues. Just CDR3 DNA is preserved here, 48 bases in frame from base 1. V is pared back by 0 bases and J by 7 bases, with 13 bases lying between the germline termini. From a lookup of the germline V gene, CDR1 and CDR2 are MNHEY and SVGAGI. Collaborating institutions collected whole blood in K2EDTA tubes following their own protocols. For TCRbeta analysis, collaborator samples were shipped as frozen whole blood, as isolated PBMCs, or as DNA extracted from either sample type. TCRbeta CDR3 regions were amplified from genomic DNA using the immunoSEQ Assay, a bias-controlled multiplex PCR. The authors' analysis ran thus. Nucleated cell counts per sample were estimated from amplification of reference gene primers within the assay. To quantify the absolute abundance of each unique TCRbeta CDR3 rearrangement, sequence reads were collapsed and filtered. Productive Simpson clonality was computed per sample as the square root of Simpson's diversity index over productive rearrangements. In TCRdb, the immuneACCESS table is reduced to in-frame sequences with V and J assigned. These tables do not hold every clone; where another copy was compared, an unresolved V gene accounts for under half, and the others remain unexplained. That table furnishes V, J and clone size, whereas the DNA furnished D and trimming. In this sample the table shows around 99,000 clones, 85% to 95% of which occur a single time. The ten biggest clones cover roughly 1.2% of the sample.

Study-wide findings and limitations: Clinical and demographic metadata were provided uncurated, with the amount varying by source and participant.

Comments on this clone: Its antigen remains undetermined. The record has no base qualities; no much larger clone is one base away.

The TCR originated in a woman aged 25-40 years with acute or convalescent COVID-19. The sequence links TRBV6-5 to TRBJ1-6, and the D gene may be TRBD1, 6 bases matching. The sequenced sample consisted of peripheral blood. The CDR3 region: CASSYSSRQGNSPLHF. The DNA sequence reads TGTGCCAGCAGTTACTCGAGCCGGCAGGGGAATTCACCCCTCCACTTT.